Detailed here is one T cell receptor (beta chain). The sample originates from a study of PD-L1 blockade in urothelial cancer. Study summary: Atezolizumab, begun by patients in the mid-2010s, was given at 1,200 mg intravenously every 3 weeks. T cell content in blood samples showed a median of around 140,000.

Only in-frame clones appear in the TCRdb table, and some are missing; sequencing was by immunoSEQ multiplex PCR. In the table there are some 79,000 clones, 82% of which are singletons. This TCR was sampled from a man between 65 and 85 years old with urothelial cancer. The sequences come from PBMCs, collected around atezolizumab (anti-PD-L1) treatment.

The CDR3 nucleotides read TGCGCCAGCAGACTAGCGGGAGGGCCAGGGGAGCAGTTCTTC. Its translation is CASRLAGGPGEQFF. The chain combines TRBV10-2 with TRBJ2-1, with 13 bases fitting TRBD2. In germline, CDR1 is WSHSY, CDR2 SAAADI. The CDR3 extends over 14 amino acids. Unmatched junction bases numbered 6, after V lost 6 bases and J lost 10 bases.